This record covers a single T cell receptor beta chain. Its antigen is not yet known. No qualities accompany the bases; no much larger clone lies one base away. Enrolling through a virtual design, the prospective study's participants ranged in age from roughly 18 to 100 years and lived across some 23 United States geographic areas. Cohort assignment in the prospective study relied on participant-reported clinical history from a screening survey and a study questionnaire. In the prospective study, mobile phlebotomists collected whole blood, serum and a nasopharyngeal or oropharyngeal swab from each participant. Participants in the prospective study had the option to provide additional blood draws and questionnaires over a roughly 2-month period. Before DNA extraction, blood samples from the prospective study were shipped at room temperature or frozen. The immunoSEQ Assay, a bias-controlled multiplex PCR, was used to amplify TCRbeta CDR3 regions from genomic DNA. As for the original processing: Within the assay, amplification of reference gene primers was used to estimate how many nucleated cells each sample contained. Sequence reads were collapsed and filtered to measure the absolute abundance of every unique TCRbeta CDR3 rearrangement. For each sample, productive Simpson clonality was calculated as the square root of Simpson's diversity index across productive rearrangements. In its TCRdb copy, this immuneACCESS table keeps in-frame sequences only and misses some clones. Where compared with another copy, unresolved V genes explain less than half of these, and the others have no known cause. That table is the source of V, J and clone size, and D and trimming were worked out from the DNA. For this sample the table gives 120,000 to 150,000 clones, of which approximately 87% were detected only once. Of the sample, 1.2% falls within the top ten clones.

CDR1 MNHEY and CDR2 SMNVEV are derived from the germline V gene (reference sequence). There are 15 amino acids in the CDR3, from cysteine to phenylalanine inclusive. The read is trimmed to its CDR3 DNA, 45 bases read in frame from base 1. Trimming accounts for 4 bases at V and 6 bases at J, while the number of junction bases matched to no gene is 7. This entry comes from a study of blood T cell repertoires in COVID-19 (dated by TCRdb to the early 2020s). Regarding the complete study: Samples covering the acute and convalescent phases of COVID-19 were provided by collaborators in the United States, Italy and Spain. The samples were drawn from two sources: the first 160 participants of the ongoing ImmuneRACE study, and 1,200 or so subjects contributed by 6 global collaborators. HLA class I and class II types, where available, came from metadata supplied by the sample provider rather than from assay-based typing. The repertoires were released in a freely available public database intended as a resource for research on the immune response to SARS-CoV-2. The sample metadata nearly always contained a de-identified subject ID, COVID-19 status, age in years and sex. Deeply sampled blood TCRbeta repertoires from subjects exposed to, actively infected with, or recovered from COVID-19 were included in the dataset. The prospective study material was composed of cDNA or gDNA derived from T cells, B-cell-depleted T cells, or PBMCs.

The research as a whole found: The amount of clinical and demographic metadata varied by source and participant and was provided uncurated.

Material: PBMCs or T cells enriched from blood (not recorded which). The receptor chain draws on TRBV27 and TRBJ2-7; 12 of the junction bases match TRBD1. This sequence originates from a woman in her twenties or thirties with acute COVID-19. The DNA sequence is given as TGTGCCAGCAGTTCCATGGGGACAGGGGGCGGCGAGCAGTACTTC. This yields the protein CASSSMGTGGGEQYF.